This T cell receptor beta chain was identified during a study of T cell changes during pregnancy in multiple sclerosis. Germline V CDR1 and CDR2: LGHNA, YSLEER. The ends were cut back, 0 bases at V and 5 bases at J, with 14 bases in the middle. The CDR3 sequence is 15 residues long. The table came from immunoSEQ multiplex PCR; TCRdb's copy has only in-frame clones and leaves some out. This table holds 20,000 or so clones, approximately 90% found once. Sequencing was performed on CD8+ T cells from peripheral blood mononuclear cells, taken in the second trimester of pregnancy. This TCR was recovered from a female donor in good health, enrolled as a control in a pregnancy study. The chain is built from TRBV4-3 and TRBJ2-7, with D tentatively TRBD2 (5 bases). CDR3 residues: CASSQDTKGSDEQYF. CDR3 sequence (DNA): TGCGCCAGCAGCCAAGATACTAAAGGGAGCGACGAGCAGTACTTC.